What follows is one TCR beta chain and its context. This clone is a singleton in its sample. It lacks a known antigen. One junction end disagrees with the germline gene, perhaps due to a read error. The library was prepared using the immunoSEQ multiplex PCR assay. The multiplex PCR relied on a mix of 60 forward primers for TCR Vbeta segments and 13 reverse primers for TCR Jbeta segments. Amplification of the CDR3 region of rearranged TCR beta genes was performed with a multiplex PCR assay on genomic DNA. Amplified TCR beta libraries were sequenced as 87-base-pair reads on the Illumina HiSeq System. As for the authors' bioinformatics: A later analysis tallied 75 million to 85 million unique TCR beta chains across the 666 repertoires, and about 12 million of those chains were shared by two or more donors. Raw reads were error-corrected and collapsed into unique sequences with a nearest-neighbor algorithm that merged closely related sequences to remove PCR and sequencing errors. To assign V, D and J gene segments, CDR3 sequences were aligned to IMGT reference sequences. For a sequence to be retained, a match of at least six nucleotides to both a V gene segment and a J gene segment was required. A rearrangement counted as productive if the CDR3 had no stop codons and remained in frame with V and J, and every other rearrangement counted as non-productive. Following IMGT convention, CDR3 was defined as the stretch from the second conserved V-encoded cysteine up to the conserved J-encoded phenylalanine. Sequences without an unambiguous match to a single V gene segment were excluded from the earlier analysis of 500 to 700 of the donors. In an earlier analysis of approximately 560 of the donors, a V segment was called functional when productive rearrangements were above 56.7%, and segregating when the standard deviation between donors exceeded 5%. To diagnose cytomegalovirus status from the catalog of TCR beta chain sequences, a statistical classification framework was built. In a later analysis, TCR nucleotide sequences were compared against IMGT/GENE-DB human TR gene sequences so that V and J genes could be assigned. A later analysis assigned CDR3 sequences and most-parsimonious VDJ recombination scenarios with the TCRdist pipeline. In a later analysis, every TCR beta chain was defined by the combination of its CDR3 amino acid sequence and its V-gene family, and reads without a unique V-gene family were dropped. A later analysis removed roughly 590 highly shared, low-generation-probability nucleotide sequences to deal with suspected cross-contamination and a sequencing artifact. A later analysis calculated a clonal expansion index for each public chain from normalized within-repertoire ranks of inferred template counts. In a later analysis, generation probabilities were computed using a VDJ recombination model fitted to out-of-frame rearrangements, and the results were checked against IGoR. A later analysis scored TCR-TCR, TCR-HLA and TCR-CMV co-occurrence with hypergeometric tests, applying a repertoire-size bias correction to TCR pairs. A later analysis estimated false discovery rates by permuting HLA or CMV assignments 20 times. In a later analysis, co-occurring TCRs were grouped using DBSCAN, with TCRdist sequence similarity added in when clustering inside HLA-allele-positive subsets. Repertoires with fewer than 30,000 or more than 120,000 public chains were left out of co-occurrence clustering, as were four to six repertoires with anomalous nucleotide sharing. TCRdb retrieved this table from immuneACCESS and kept in-frame rearrangements only. Not all clones are present; in checked studies, unresolved V genes account for under half, and no reason is known for the remainder. The DNA was the basis for D and trimming; V, J and clone size are from that table. In all, the sample holds 130,000 or so clones, and roughly three quarters of those were seen once. The ten largest clones represent roughly 1.3% of the sample.

The data stem from a study of cytomegalovirus exposure and HLA in healthy donors (dated by TCRdb to the late 2010s). Study-level background: In an earlier analysis of 450 to 750 of the donors, 250 to 350 Gb of sequence data and some 100 million unique TCR beta sequences from 150 million to 200 million T cells were reported. About 310 gigabases of sequencing data and approximately 80 million unique TCR sequences were included in an early release covering roughly 600 HLA-typed donors. Among the roughly 400 genotyped donors, around 79% belonged to the genetic ancestry cluster associated with self-reported Caucasian donors. The study aimed to test whether cataloging public T cell receptors could reveal signatures of past pathogen exposure. The T cell repertoires of around 730 subjects were profiled by immunosequencing and related to cytomegalovirus serostatus. Along with the roughly 710-subject first cohort, a separate validation cohort of over a hundred different subjects was used. To predict cytomegalovirus infection status, the study combined high-throughput TCR immunosequencing, statistical association of individual TCRs with disease status, and machine learning. A later analysis re-analyzed previously published TCR beta repertoires from about 600 donors and added high-resolution HLA genotyping to study TCR occurrence patterns. Rather than using new phenotypic data, the later analysis identified candidate immune exposures from TCR beta sequences and from how often those sequences occurred across donors. To decide whether each TCR beta V gene segment behaved as functional or pseudogenic, an earlier analysis of 587 of the donors relied on high-throughput TCR beta sequencing. Donor age, sex, ethnicity and CMV serostatus were collected together with the repertoire data. In a later genetic analysis, genome-wide SNP genotypes for about 55% of the roughly 670 donors were used, and that subset was treated as a discovery cohort. All discovery cohort repertoires had been generated using a single sequencing platform. HLA typing included class I and class II loci at four-digit resolution. Typing coverage varied by locus: roughly 620-640 donors for A, B, C, DRB1 and DQB1; roughly 510 for DQA1; 600 to 610 for DPA1; roughly 450 for DPB1. Four to six DR-DQ haplotypes were handled as single units for association and clustering, since linkage in the cohort was strong. Among a few hundred genotyped donors of the cohort, an average of 235,054 unique TCR beta nucleotide sequences were sequenced per donor, 15% to 20% of them non-productive.

The cohort consisted of hundreds of healthy bone marrow donors. Cohort members were all nominally healthy when sampled, although unrecorded immune exposures were likely present. The donor tested CMV seronegative, placing the donor among the 350 or so seronegative members of the cohort. A peripheral blood sample was collected from each donor, and TCR beta sequencing was performed on peripheral blood mononuclear cells. Genomic DNA was extracted from the blood cell samples with the Qiagen DNeasy Blood Extraction Kit. On the study overall, not on this receptor specifically: When HLA alleles, especially DR and DQ, strongly co-occurred, TCR associations were difficult to assign to individual alleles. Sequencing depth was assumed to be roughly uniform across donors in the presence/absence analyses, though that assumption may not hold. The study gave a list of about 160 TCR beta chains associated with cytomegalovirus. In a later analysis, HLA-associated TCR beta chains showed more clonal expansion and lower generation probabilities than non-associated chains that were equally common. A later genetic analysis associated a missense DCLRE1C variant with V-gene and J-gene trimming of TCR beta chains, and an independent cohort replicated the association. A further reported finding was that TCR beta sequences accurately predicted the HLA-A and HLA-B alleles for most subjects in the first cohort. Specific HLA alleles were associated with 15,000 to 20,000 TCR beta sequences at a false discovery rate of 0.05 in a later analysis. The cohort was sequenced for TCR beta chains only, and without alpha or paired-chain data the features that could be detected were limited. Broadly in line with IMGT annotations, most TCR beta V segments showed up in productive rearrangements about 87% or about 30% of the time in an earlier analysis of under 700 of the donors. The classifier was reported to diagnose cytomegalovirus status with high specificity and sensitivity in both the original and validation cohorts. The authors suggested that the approach could potentially be generalized to other disease states and immunological phenotypes. Across donors, most TCR sequences were observed very rarely, whereas some public TCRs were present in many individuals. Compared with the roughly 670-donor mean, donors in an Asian-associated ancestry cluster had fewer N-insertions in productive TCRs, according to a later genetic analysis. The sequencing pipeline was judged likely to have produced a cluster of highly shared sequence variants as a technical artifact. Immune exposure information for the cohort was limited to CMV serostatus. In a later analysis, several top co-occurrence clusters were reported to appear linked to parvovirus B19, influenza, CMV and Epstein-Barr virus. The 87-base-pair reads could not distinguish some IMGT-functional V segments, including TRBV6-2 and TRBV6-3, so those segments were excluded. According to a later analysis, most CMV-associated TCR beta chains appeared to be HLA-restricted, and the HLA associations seemed to be driven largely by CMV exposure. In a later analysis, TCR association rates were found to vary across HLA loci, with the most associated TCRs seen for DRB1 alleles and the fewest for HLA-C alleles. Because HLA typing was unavailable for some donors at each locus, only the typed subset was used in association tests. In vitro tests confirmed that a few of the cytomegalovirus-associated TCR beta chains recognize cytomegalovirus antigens. Correlated functional status among segregating V segments might be attributable to linkage disequilibrium, but an unknown experimental factor could not be ruled out. Because counts were too low, fewer than 20 rarely observed V segments, including chromosome 9 orphons, were excluded from the earlier analysis of 587 of the donors.

From its cysteine to its phenylalanine, the CDR3 spans 16 amino acids. Kept here is only the CDR3 DNA, which spans 48 bases and is read in frame from base 1. From a lookup of the germline V gene, CDR1 and CDR2 are SGHRS and YFSETQ. The chain is encoded by TRBV5-1 joined to TRBJ2-7; the D region possibly corresponds to TRBD1 (6 bases align). Source material: PBMCs. The receptor was derived from a woman aged 40 to 50 in good health and CMV-seronegative. Here the CDR3 is given as CPSRFRSWGPSYEQYF. The DNA sequence is as follows: TGCCCCAGCAGATTTCGGAGTTGGGGGCCCTCCTACGAGCAGTACTTC. The entire variable domain, with the stretches around the CDR3 drawn from the reference TRBV5-1 and TRBJ2-7 proteins, is KAGVTQTPRYLIKTRGQQVTLSCSPISGHRSVSWYQQTPGQGLQFLFEYFSETQRNKGNFPGRFSGRQFSNSRSEMNVSTLELGDSALYLCPSRFRSWGPSYEQYFGPGTRLTVT.